These 6 T cell receptor beta chains originate from one sample sequenced in a study of blood T cells in healthy people across ages. A sample-barcoded 5' primer and a J-beta primer mix were used in a second PCR of roughly 7 to 11 cycles. One entry per CDR3 protein, called by TCRdb with MiXCR from the 5' RACE reads. The table includes 1.5 million to 1.8 million distinct CDR3 sequences, roughly 43% detected once. Sequencing was performed on blood. The receptors stem from a woman aged 18-29 years in good health.

This clonotype appeared a few times. This chain joins TRBV12-3 or TRBV12-4 and TRBJ2-7; D unresolved. There are 13 residues in the CDR3. V was clipped by 7 bases and J by 2 bases, with 12 bases between them. In DNA, the CDR3 is TGTGCCAGCACTGTTGCTCCCACCTACGAGCAGTACTTC. Translating it yields CASTVAPTYEQYF.

The V gene is TRBV20-1, the J gene TRBJ2-5; D might be TRBD1 (7 bases). CDR1 is DFQATT and CDR2 is SNEGSKA in the germline V gene (reference sequence). The CDR3 contains 13 residues. The V end lost 5 bases, the J end lost 1 base, and 11 bases lay between the germline ends. The CDR3 bases are TGCAGTGCTCGGGGGACAGTCCAAGAGACCCAGTACTTC. Translating gives CSARGTVQETQYF.

This clonotype has a handful of counts. V usage is TRBV5-1 and J usage is TRBJ1-1; 8 bases fit TRBD1. Germline-derived CDR1 and CDR2 are SGHRS and YFSETQ. V shed 0 bases, J shed 5 bases, and the junction held 6 bases outside the gene matches. This CDR3 region has 15 residues. This CDR3 reads CASSLAAGGATEAFF. CDR3 in DNA: TGCGCCAGCAGCTTGGCCGCAGGGGGCGCGACTGAAGCTTTCTTT.

This clonotype has just a few counts. The rearrangement links TRBV7-6 to TRBJ2-7; 7 bases map to TRBD1. With V trimmed by 5 bases and J by 4 bases, 11 bases remained unmatched. The length of the CDR3 is 15 residues. Germline V gene data show CDR1 as SGHVS and CDR2 as FNYEAQ. CDR3 amino acids: CASSKGTGQEYEQYF. The CDR3 DNA sequence: TGTGCCAGCAGCAAAGGTACAGGACAGGAGTACGAGCAGTACTTC.

For this clonotype: The junction departs from the called germline gene at one end, perhaps through a read error. The CDR3 reads CAGSLGRGLGETQYF. In DNA form, the CDR3 reads TGTGCCGGCAGTTTGGGTCGGGGGCTAGGAGAGACCCAGTACTTC. This chain uses TRBV28 with TRBJ2-5; D may match TRBD1 or TRBD2 (6 bases each). CDR3 length: 15 residues. CDR1 is MDHEN and CDR2 is SYDVKM in the germline V gene.

This clonotype showed up many times. The gene calls are TRBV29-1 and TRBJ2-6; D gene unclear. V gave up 6 bases and J gave up 3 bases, with 9 bases separating them. This CDR3 contains 13 residues. Germline CDR1 SQVTM, CDR2 ANQGSEA. The CDR3 reads CSVAQGGANVLTF. The CDR3 coding sequence is TGCAGCGTCGCGCAAGGTGGGGCCAACGTCCTGACTTTC.